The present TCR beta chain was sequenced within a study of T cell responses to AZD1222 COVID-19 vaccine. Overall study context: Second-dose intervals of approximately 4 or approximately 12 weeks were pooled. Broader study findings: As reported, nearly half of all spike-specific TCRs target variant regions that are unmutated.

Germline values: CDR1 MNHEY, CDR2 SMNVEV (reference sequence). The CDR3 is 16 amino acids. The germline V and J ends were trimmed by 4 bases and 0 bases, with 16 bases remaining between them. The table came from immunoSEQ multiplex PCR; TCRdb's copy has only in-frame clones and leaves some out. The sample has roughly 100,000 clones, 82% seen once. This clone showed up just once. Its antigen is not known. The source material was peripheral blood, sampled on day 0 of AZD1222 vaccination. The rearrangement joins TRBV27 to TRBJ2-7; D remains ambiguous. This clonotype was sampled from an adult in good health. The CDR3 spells CASSSRPQTSSYEQYF. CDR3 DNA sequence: TGTGCCAGCAGTTCCCGACCCCAGACAAGCTCCTACGAGCAGTACTTC.